This T cell receptor (beta chain) is drawn from a study of cytomegalovirus exposure and HLA in healthy donors. The primer mix had 60 Vbeta and 13 Jbeta primers. Some clones are missing from TCRdb's copy, which holds only in-frame ones; the method was immunoSEQ multiplex PCR. The sample holds under 200,000 clones, 65% to 85% seen once. General study findings and limits: CMV serostatus was the sole immune exposure information available. Most sequenced TCRs were rare (though some public TCRs occurred in many donors). The study reported that TCR beta sequences accurately predicted HLA-A and HLA-B alleles in most subjects. What a later analysis reportedly showed was that an Asian-associated ancestry cluster had fewer N-insertions than the roughly 700-donor mean.

Details on this clone: Its target is not known.

V dropped 3 bases and J dropped 4 bases, with 13 bases sitting between them. CDR3 length equals 15 residues. Germline-derived CDR1 and CDR2 are LGHNT and FRNRAP. The sample was PBMCs. The receptor was derived from a woman under 30 in good health and CMV-seronegative. The chain combines TRBV12-5 with TRBJ1-5, with D possibly matching TRBD1 (5 bases). Written as DNA, the CDR3 is TGTGCTAGTGGTTTAGAGGTTGGGGCGAATCAGCCCCAGCATTTT. It codes for CASGLEVGANQPQHF.